Listed below are T cell receptor beta chains from one sample, sequenced in a study of blood T cell repertoires in COVID-19. Data came from immunoSEQ multiplex PCR; TCRdb stores just in-frame clones and leaves some out. The sample has over 65,000 clones, roughly 89% seen once. The sample was peripheral blood. The receptors were gathered from a man over 45 with active or convalescent COVID-19. Both conserved end residues are part of each CDR3. D genes are given only for firm matches. Some rows mark clone size as missing; the rest say once, few, many or name a class of expanded clone.

TRBV15,TRBJ1-4,TRBD1,-,CATSTRQGRNEKLFF,TGTGCCACCAGCACAAGACAGGGAAGGAATGAAAAACTGTTTTTT
TRBV7-8,TRBJ1-5,-,-,CASSLFSGLNQPQHF,TGTGCCAGCAGCTTGTTTTCGGGACTCAATCAGCCCCAGCATTTT
TRBV11-2,TRBJ2-3,-,-,CASSLGGRRGDTQYF,TGTGCCAGCAGCTTAGGGGGGAGGCGGGGAGATACGCAGTATTTT
TRBV12-3/TRBV12-4,TRBJ1-1,-,-,CASSSVENTEAFF,TGTGCCAGCAGTTCGGTTGAGAACACTGAAGCTTTCTTT
TRBV7-2,TRBJ2-5,TRBD2,-,CASSLGLAGNQETQYF,TGTGCCAGCAGCTTAGGTCTAGCGGGGAACCAAGAGACCCAGTACTTC
TRBV4-1,TRBJ1-5,TRBD1,few,CASSPGQGAFQPQHF,TGCGCCAGCAGCCCAGGACAGGGGGCTTTTCAGCCCCAGCATTTT
TRBV9,TRBJ2-4,TRBD1,few,CASSAVTGNDIQYF,TGTGCCAGCAGCGCCGTGACAGGGAACGACATTCAGTACTTC
TRBV7-6,TRBJ2-7,TRBD2,few,CASSFQTSGTYEQYF,TGTGCCAGCAGCTTCCAGACTAGCGGCACCTACGAGCAGTACTTC
TRBV9,TRBJ1-5,-,-,CASSVGSYSNQPQHF,TGTGCCAGCAGCGTAGGTAGTTATAGCAATCAGCCCCAGCATTTT
TRBV10-1,TRBJ2-1,-,-,CASSEIGGGRYNEQFF,TGCGCCAGCAGTGAAATTGGGGGGGGGCGATACAATGAGCAGTTCTTC